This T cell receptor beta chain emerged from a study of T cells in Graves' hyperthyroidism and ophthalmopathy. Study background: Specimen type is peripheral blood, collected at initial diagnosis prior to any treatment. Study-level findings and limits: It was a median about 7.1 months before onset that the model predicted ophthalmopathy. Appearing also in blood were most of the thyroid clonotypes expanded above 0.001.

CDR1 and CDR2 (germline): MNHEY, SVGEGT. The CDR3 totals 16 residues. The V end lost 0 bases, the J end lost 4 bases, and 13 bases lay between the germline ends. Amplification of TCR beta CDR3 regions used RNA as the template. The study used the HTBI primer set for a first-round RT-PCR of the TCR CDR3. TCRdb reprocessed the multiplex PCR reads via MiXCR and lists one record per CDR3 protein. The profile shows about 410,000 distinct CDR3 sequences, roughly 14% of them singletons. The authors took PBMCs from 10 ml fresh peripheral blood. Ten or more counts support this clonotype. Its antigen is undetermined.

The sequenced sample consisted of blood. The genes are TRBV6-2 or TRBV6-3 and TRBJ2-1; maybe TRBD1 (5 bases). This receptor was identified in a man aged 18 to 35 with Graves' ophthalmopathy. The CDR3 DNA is TGTGCCAGCAGTTACTCGACAGAGGTTGGGTACAATGAGCAGTTCTTC. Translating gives CASSYSTEVGYNEQFF.